The 20 T cell receptor beta chains presented below share a single source sample, sequenced in a study of cytomegalovirus exposure and HLA in healthy donors (dated by TCRdb to about 2017). Libraries came from the immunoSEQ multiplex PCR assay. For the multiplex PCR, a mixture combining 60 forward primers for TCR Vbeta segments and 13 reverse primers for TCR Jbeta segments was used. TCRdb's version of the immuneACCESS table is confined to in-frame rearrangements and falls short of the full clone set. An unresolved V gene accounts for under half of the shortfall where checked; the remainder is of unknown origin. In all, the sample holds 100,000 to 150,000 clones, and about four fifths of those were seen once. Of the sample, 3.6% falls within the top ten clones. Sample: PBMCs. Source of these receptors: a man aged 35 to 55 in good health and CMV-seronegative.

This clone has just a few counts. This rearrangement joins TRBV2 to TRBJ2-7; D unclear. Germline V gene data show CDR1 as SNHLY and CDR2 as FYNNEI. This CDR3 has 12 residues. The V gene lost 9 bases and the J gene lost 4 bases, with 13 bases spanning the gap. CDR3 protein: CASRPRPYEQYF. CDR3 sequence (DNA): TGTGCCAGTCGGCCTAGGCCATACGAGCAGTACTTC.

The genes are TRBV7-2 and TRBJ1-6; D is undetermined. Germline V gene data show CDR1 as SGHTA and CDR2 as FQGNSA. CDR3 length equals 15 residues. Trimming cost V 5 bases and J 0 bases, with 8 bases left between them. CDR3 in DNA: TGTGCCAGCAGCCGACGGGGCTCCTATAATTCACCCCTCCACTTT. The encoded protein is CASSRRGSYNSPLHF.

This chain links TRBV5-1 with TRBJ2-7; a weak D match, TRBD1 (6 bases). The CDR3 has 14 residues. Germline CDR1 and CDR2: SGHRS and YFSETQ. Trimming took off 4 bases at V and 1 base at J, with 12 bases between the two ends. The chain's CDR3 is CASSPYGQSYEQYF. DNA of the CDR3: TGCGCCAGCAGCCCCTATGGACAGTCCTACGAGCAGTACTTC.

The rearrangement links TRBV30 to TRBJ2-1, with 7 bases aligning to TRBD1. Losses at the gene ends were 5 bases for V and 8 bases for J; bases not matched to a gene: 15. Germline V CDR1 and CDR2: GTSNPN, SVGIG (reference sequence). This CDR3 region has 15 residues. The CDR3 bases are TGTGCCTGGGAATTAAAGGGACAGCGTGGCCATGAGCAGTTCTTC. It specifies CAWELKGQRGHEQFF.

The chain is built from TRBV11-3 and TRBJ2-1; 8 positions match TRBD1. J was trimmed by 4 bases and V by 5 bases; bases with no gene match: 4. The germline V gene encodes CDR1 SGHNT and CDR2 YENEEA. The CDR3 covers 14 residues. The CDR3 DNA reads TGTGCCAGCAGCCCGGGACAGGATTACAATGAGCAGTTCTTC. Translating it yields CASSPGQDYNEQFF.

This clone was seen just once. V usage is TRBV7-2 and J usage is TRBJ2-3; 8 bases map to TRBD2. This CDR3 has 17 residues. CDR1 is SGHTA, CDR2 FQGNSA, per germline. The V segment lost 6 bases and the J segment 3 bases; nucleotides outside the gene matches: 14. The CDR3 DNA sequence: TGTGCCAGCAGTCTACAACGAGGACTAGCAAATACAGATACGCAGTATTTT. It translates to CASSLQRGLANTDTQYF.

The chain links TRBV5-1 to TRBJ2-5; D is ambiguous. The CDR3 is 13 amino acids. CDR1 and CDR2 (germline): SGHRS, YFSETQ. Trimming cost V 0 bases and J 5 bases, with 8 bases left between them. The CDR3 DNA reads as TGCGCCAGCAGCTTGGTTGAGGATGAGACCCAGTACTTC. This sequence encodes CASSLVEDETQYF.

This chain links TRBV7-9 with TRBJ1-1; no clear D. CDR1 is SEHNR, CDR2 FQNEAQ, per germline (reference sequence). The CDR3 loop spans 19 amino acids. Deletions cut 1 base from V and 0 bases from J, with 21 bases between. The CDR3 coding sequence is TGTGCCAGCAGCTTAGGGGTTAGCCGGGAGAGTCTAATGAACACTGAAGCTTTCTTT. Protein: CASSLGVSRESLMNTEAFF.

This clone was recorded once. The chain employs TRBV5-1 and TRBJ1-1; 8 bases match TRBD1. The CDR3 sequence is 16 residues long. Germline V gene sequence: CDR1 SGHRS, CDR2 YFSETQ. The ends lost 6 bases at V and 5 bases at J; junction bases unmatched: 15. CDR3 bases: TGCGCCAGCACCCCAGGACAGGGTGTTTCGGAAACTGAAGCTTTCTTT. Amino acid sequence: CASTPGQGVSETEAFF.

This chain connects TRBV30 to TRBJ2-7; 9 bases align to TRBD1. The CDR3 covers 14 residues. Germline-derived CDR1 and CDR2 are GTSNPN and SVGIG (reference sequence). V was pared by 0 bases and J by 1 base, with 1 base of the junction left unmatched. The CDR3 region has the DNA TGTGCCTGGAGTGTGGGACAGGGATCCTACGAGCAGTACTTC. Translating gives CAWSVGQGSYEQYF.

The chain is built from TRBV18 and TRBJ2-3; 8 bases line up with TRBD1. From germline, CDR1 is KGHSH and CDR2 LQKENI. The CDR3 covers 14 residues. J was trimmed by 9 bases and V by 8 bases; bases with no gene match: 13. CDR3: CASGRDRTYRTQYF. CDR3 sequence (DNA): TGTGCCAGCGGCCGGGACAGGACCTATAGAACGCAGTATTTT. Filled out from reference TRBV18 and TRBJ2-3, the complete variable domain reads NAGVMQNPRHLVRRRGQEARLRCSPMKGHSHVYWYRQLPEEGLKFMVYLQKENIIDESGMPKERFSAEFPKEGPSILRIQQVVRGDSAAYFCASGRDRTYRTQYFGPGTRLTVL.

This chain joins TRBV4-3 and TRBJ1-6, with no clear D. The CDR3 has 16 residues. Germline V gene sequence: CDR1 LGHNA, CDR2 YSLEER. V lost 2 bases and J lost 11, with 19 bases in between. CDR3 sequence (DNA): TGCGCCAGCAGCCAAATATGGGCAGGCCCCATTCCACCCCTCCACTTT. Amino acids: CASSQIWAGPIPPLHF.

This sequence joins TRBV19 and TRBJ1-5, with 9 bases that match TRBD1. CDR1 is LNHDA and CDR2 is SQIVND in the germline V gene (reference sequence). Trimming removed 10 bases from V and 6 bases from J; junction bases left unmatched: 4. The CDR3 is made up of 12 amino acids. The CDR3 loop reads CATRTGVQPQHF. Written as DNA, the CDR3 is TGTGCCACCCGGACAGGGGTTCAGCCCCAGCATTTT.

Written as DNA, the CDR3 is TGTGCCAGCAGCTTACCCCGGGATCGGACCTACAATGAGCAGTTCTTC. It codes for CASSLPRDRTYNEQFF. J is TRBJ2-1 and V is TRBV7-9; weak D call: TRBD2 (5 bases). V gave up 2 bases and J gave up 2 bases, with 13 bases separating them. The germline gives CDR1 SEHNR, CDR2 FQNEAQ (reference sequence). CDR3 length: 16 amino acids.

Worth noting for this clone: A read error may produce the germline difference seen at one junction end. This chain links TRBV7-9 with TRBJ1-6, with D perhaps matching TRBD1 (5 bases). CDR1 is SEHNR, CDR2 FQNEAQ, per germline (reference sequence). CDR3 length: 13 amino acids. The CDR3 sequence: CSSSGQGDSPLHF. The CDR3 DNA follows: TGTTCCAGCTCGGGTCAGGGCGATTCACCCCTCCACTTT.

V usage is TRBV28 and J usage is TRBJ1-1; D call uncertain. Germline CDR1 MDHEN, CDR2 SYDVKM. The CDR3 runs 16 residues. The V gene lost 5 bases and the J gene lost 10 bases, with 26 bases spanning the gap. The CDR3 loop is CASSPLSFLYARGAFF. The CDR3 DNA sequence: TGTGCCAGCAGTCCGTTGTCGTTCCTGTATGCTCGGGGAGCTTTCTTT.

The V call is TRBV9, the J call TRBJ2-1, with D possibly matching TRBD2 (6 bases). The V and J ends lost 0 bases and 0 bases respectively, with 16 bases between them. The CDR3 loop spans 18 amino acids. Per germline, CDR1 SGDLS and CDR2 YYNGEE. CDR3 in amino acids: CASSVGGSTTSSYNEQFF. DNA of the CDR3: TGTGCCAGCAGCGTAGGCGGCTCCACGACTAGCTCCTACAATGAGCAGTTCTTC.

The V gene is TRBV10-3, the J gene TRBJ2-5; D might be TRBD1 (6 bases). The J call is doubtful: the DNA matches TRBJ2-7 better. The CDR3 consists of 15 residues. Germline CDR1 reads ENHRY; CDR2 reads SYGVKD. The CDR3 DNA is TGTGCCATCAGGGATTCTTGGGGGCTTTCCCACGAGCAGTACTTC. It yields the protein CAIRDSWGLSHEQYF.

The rearrangement joins TRBV6-6 to TRBJ1-1; weak D call: TRBD1 (6 bases). Looked up from germline, CDR1 is MNHNY and CDR2 is SVGAGI (reference sequence). The CDR3 loop spans 13 amino acids. Trimming left V 5 bases short and J 4 bases short, with 11 bases between. CDR3 DNA: TGTGCCAGCAGTATTACAGGGCGCACTGAAGCTTTCTTT. This sequence encodes CASSITGRTEAFF.

The CDR3 DNA is TGTGCCAGCAGCGAAGGGGGCCGGGAGGGCTACACCTTC. This gives the protein CASSEGGREGYTF. The chain couples TRBV9 to TRBJ1-2, with 7 bases matching TRBD1. CDR3 size: 13 residues. Germline CDR1 and CDR2: SGDLS and YYNGEE. Unmatched junction bases numbered 7, after V lost 3 bases and J lost 8 bases. The full variable domain, completed using reference TRBV9 and TRBJ1-2, is DSGVTQTPKHLITATGQRVTLRCSPRSGDLSVYWYQQSLDQGLQFLIQYYNGEERAKGNILERFSAQQFPDLHSELNLSSLELGDSALYFCASSEGGREGYTFGSGTRLTVV.